This is a list of T cell receptor beta chains from one sample in a study of CD8 T cells in Susac syndrome. TCRdb independently ran MiXCR on the immunoSEQ multiplex PCR reads; one entry per CDR3 protein. The data contain under 70,000 distinct CDR3 sequences, 95% of them seen just once; the ten biggest clones take up less than 0.8%. Sequenced material: CD8+ T cells from PBMCs. These receptors all come from a human donor with Susac syndrome. Each CDR3 is given with its conserved first and last residue. A D gene is named only where the DNA matches it firmly. Size values are once, few and many counts, or a class for expanded clones, and some rows have none.

size	J	V	D	length	DNA	CDR3
.	TRBJ2-1	TRBV23-1	.	17	TGCGCCAGCAGTCAATTCGCCAGGGGGGCCCTCTACAATGAGCAGTTCTTC	CASSQFARGALYNEQFF
.	TRBJ2-1	TRBV9	TRBD2	14	TGTGCCAGCAGCGAGTCCGGGACTAACAATGAGCAGTTCTTC	CASSESGTNNEQFF
.	TRBJ2-4	TRBV12-3/TRBV12-4	.	15	TGTGCCAGCAGTCAAGACGAGGGGGGCAAAAACATTCAGTACTTC	CASSQDEGGKNIQYF
.	TRBJ2-5	TRBV20-1	TRBD2	16	TGCAGTGCTAGCCCCGAACTAGCGGGGGATCAAGAGACCCAGTACTTC	CSASPELAGDQETQYF
.	TRBJ2-7	TRBV5-6	.	15	TGTGCCAGCAGCTTGTGGGGGCAGGGGAGTCGCGAGCAGTACTTC	CASSLWGQGSREQYF
.	TRBJ2-3	TRBV18	TRBD2	18	TGTGCCAGCTCACAAGGGACTAGCGGGAGGACGTTCACAGATACGCAGTATTTT	CASSQGTSGRTFTDTQYF
.	TRBJ2-7	TRBV4-3	.	15	TGCGCCAGCAGCCAAAGCGTAGCGGATTCCTACGAGCAGTACTTC	CASSQSVADSYEQYF
.	TRBJ2-1	TRBV13	.	14	TGTGCCAGCAGCCTCCCATGGTCCGGGAATGAGCAGTTCTTC	CASSLPWSGNEQFF
.	TRBJ1-1	TRBV5-4	TRBD1	16	TGTGCCAGCAGCTTAGACCCGACAGGGGTCCTCACTGAAGCTTTCTTT	CASSLDPTGVLTEAFF
.	TRBJ1-2	TRBV30	.	18	TGTGCCTGGAGTCTCCCTGTCTCTAGGTCAGGGAAGACAGGAGGCTACACCTTC	CAWSLPVSRSGKTGGYTF
.	TRBJ2-1	TRBV7-2	.	15	TGTGCCAGCAGCTTAAGGTTGCCGCCGGACAATGAGCAGTTCTTC	CASSLRLPPDNEQFF
once	TRBJ2-2	TRBV29-1	.	12	TGCAGCGCCCAAAAGAACACCGGGGAGCTGTTTTTT	CSAQKNTGELFF
.	TRBJ2-5	TRBV27	TRBD2	13	TGTGCCAGCAGTCTACTAGCGGGGGCGACCCAGTACTTC	CASSLLAGATQYF
once	TRBJ2-2	TRBV4-3	TRBD2	15	TGCGCCAGCAGCTCCTGGGGGGGACACACCGGGGAGCTGTTTTTT	CASSSWGGHTGELFF
once	TRBJ2-3	TRBV7-3	TRBD2	15	TGTGCCAGCAGCCGGCAAGCGGGGCGTCCAGATACGCAGTATTTT	CASSRQAGRPDTQYF
.	TRBJ1-2	TRBV20-1	TRBD1	14	TGCAGTGCCGTCTGGGGACAGAGAAGTGGTGGCTACACCTTC	CSAVWGQRSGGYTF
.	TRBJ1-3	TRBV20-1	.	13	TGCAGTGCTGGCAGGACGGCTGGAAACACCATATATTTT	CSAGRTAGNTIYF
.	TRBJ1-2	TRBV14	.	15	TGTGCCAGCAGCCAAGATGCAGGGATAAACTATGGCTACACCTTC	CASSQDAGINYGYTF
.	TRBJ1-1	TRBV9	.	14	TGTGCCAGCAGCGTACTGTGGGAGAACACTGAAGCTTTCTTT	CASSVLWENTEAFF
.	TRBJ1-1	TRBV30	.	13	TGTGCCTGGAGTGTAACAGGGCAGACTGAAGCTTTCTTT	CAWSVTGQTEAFF
.	TRBJ2-3	TRBV9	.	17	TGTGCCAGCGAGGAGGGGGCTTACACCGGCTCCACAGATACGCAGTATTTT	CASEEGAYTGSTDTQYF
.	TRBJ1-3	TRBV12-3/TRBV12-4	.	13	TGTGCCAGCTGCTTGGGAGCATGGAACACCATATATTTT	CASCLGAWNTIYF
.	TRBJ2-5	TRBV5-1	TRBD2	15	TGCGCCAGCAGCTTAGGCGGGGGGGCCATGGAGACCCAGTACTTC	CASSLGGGAMETQYF
.	TRBJ2-1	TRBV6-2/TRBV6-3	.	14	TGTGCCAGCAGTTACGAGTCACCCTACAATGAGCAGTTCTTC	CASSYESPYNEQFF
.	TRBJ1-6	TRBV5-1	TRBD1	17	TGCGCCAGCAGCTTGAACCAACCGACAGGGTGGGGTTCACCCCTCCACTTT	CASSLNQPTGWGSPLHF
.	TRBJ2-7	TRBV20-1	.	13	TGCAGTGTTCGGGCTAGCCAGAACTACGAGCAGTACTTC	CSVRASQNYEQYF
once	TRBJ2-1	TRBV12-3/TRBV12-4	TRBD2	15	TGTGCCAGCAGTCGGACTAGCGGGGGGTCGAATGAGCAGTTCTTC	CASSRTSGGSNEQFF
once	TRBJ2-1	TRBV15	.	15	TGTGCCACCAGCAGATCCTCTTCCCCTTACAATGAGCAGTTCTTC	CATSRSSSPYNEQFF
once	TRBJ1-2	TRBV7-8	TRBD1	13	TGTGCCAGCAGCTCCGCGACAGGGTCTGGCTACACCTTC	CASSSATGSGYTF
.	TRBJ2-7	TRBV7-2	.	15	TGTGCCAGCAGCCTAGGTGCGGGGAGCTCCTACGAGCAGTACTTC	CASSLGAGSSYEQYF
.	TRBJ2-1	TRBV19	TRBD2	15	TGTGCCACTATAGGTCGGACTAGCAGACTCAGTGAGCAGTTCTTC	CATIGRTSRLSEQFF
.	TRBJ2-3	TRBV20-1	.	13	TGCAGTGCTAGAGATACCGTCACAGATACGCAGTATTTT	CSARDTVTDTQYF
.	TRBJ1-2	TRBV30	TRBD1	16	TGTGCCTGGAGGGACAGGGGGCTAGGTGATGGCTATGGCTACACCTTC	CAWRDRGLGDGYGYTF
.	TRBJ1-5	TRBV14	.	13	TGTGCCAGCAGCCAATATAGCAATCAGCCCCAGCATTTT	CASSQYSNQPQHF
.	TRBJ2-2	TRBV3-1	.	15	TGTGCCAGCAGCCAAGATCCCTCGAACACCGGGGAGCTGTTTTTT	CASSQDPSNTGELFF
.	TRBJ1-6	TRBV9	TRBD1	18	TGTGCCAGCAGCGCTGGAGGCGGGACAGGGTCTTTTCAGTCACCCCTCCACTTT	CASSAGGGTGSFQSPLHF
.	TRBJ1-2	TRBV2	.	11	TGTGCCAGCAGTGAACTGCAGGGGAAACGCTTC	CASSELQGKRF
.	TRBJ1-1	TRBV7-8	TRBD1	21	TGTGCCAGCAGCTTAGCAAGGTCCCCATTGACAGGGAGAGAAAAAGTTACTGAAGCTTTCTTT	CASSLARSPLTGREKVTEAFF
.	TRBJ2-7	TRBV7-9	TRBD2	16	TGTGCCAGCAGCTTCAGCTCTAGCGGGGGCTCCTACGAGCAGTACTTC	CASSFSSSGGSYEQYF
.	TRBJ1-2	TRBV7-2	.	14	TGTGCCAGCACCATTGACGGGCCTAACTATGGCTACACCTTC	CASTIDGPNYGYTF
.	TRBJ2-3	TRBV11-2	.	15	TGTGCCAGCAGCTCAACAAGGGGGAGAACAGATACGCAGTATTTT	CASSSTRGRTDTQYF
.	TRBJ1-2	TRBV7-3	.	13	TGTGCCAGCAGCTTATCAGGGGCCTATGGCTACACCTTC	CASSLSGAYGYTF
once	TRBJ1-2	TRBV9	TRBD1	13	TGTGCCAGCAGCGAGGGACAGGTCCCGGGCTACACCTTC	CASSEGQVPGYTF
once	TRBJ1-6	TRBV11-2	.	12	TGTGCCAGCAGCCAGGGGATACAGAAGCTCCACTTT	CASSQGIQKLHF
.	TRBJ1-6	TRBV6-6	.	15	TGTGCCAGCAGTCCGGGCCTCTCCTATAATCCACCCCTCCACTTT	CASSPGLSYNPPLHF
once	TRBJ2-2	TRBV9	.	13	TGTGCCAGCAGCGGAACAGGGACCGGGGAGCTGTTTTTT	CASSGTGTGELFF
.	TRBJ1-5	TRBV29-1	TRBD1	13	TGCAGCGTTGAGACAGGGGCTAATCAGCCCCAGCATTTT	CSVETGANQPQHF
.	TRBJ1-2	TRBV19	TRBD1	17	TGTGCCAGTGGAGATCGGGAGGGGGCGCGTTATTACTATGGCTACACCTTC	CASGDREGARYYYGYTF
.	TRBJ1-6	TRBV25-1	.	16	TGTGCCAGCAGCGGAACAGGGAGCTCCTATAATTCACCCCTCCACTTT	CASSGTGSSYNSPLHF
.	TRBJ2-5	TRBV28	TRBD2	14	TGTGCCAGCAGTTTATCGGGAGGGTGGGAGACCCAGTACTTC	CASSLSGGWETQYF
.	TRBJ2-3	TRBV2	.	11	TGTGCCGACATCGTCCGAGATACGCAGTATTTT	CADIVRDTQYF
.	TRBJ2-4	TRBV7-2	.	19	TGTGCCAGCAGCTTAGCGTGGGACACAATATTACTAGCCAAAAACATTCAGTACTTC	CASSLAWDTILLAKNIQYF
.	TRBJ2-2	TRBV3-1	.	15	TGTGCCAGCAGCCAAGGGGACCCGGGCACCGGGGAGCTGTTTTTT	CASSQGDPGTGELFF
once	TRBJ2-7	TRBV12-3/TRBV12-4	.	16	TGTGCCAGCAGTTTGGGTAGTGAGCCGACTACCTACGAGCAGTACTTC	CASSLGSEPTTYEQYF
.	TRBJ2-7	TRBV19	TRBD2	14	TGTGCCAGTAGGTGGACTAGCGGGACCTACGAGCAGTACTTC	CASRWTSGTYEQYF